The entry that follows covers one T cell receptor beta chain sequence. Assay used: immunoSEQ multiplex PCR; TCRdb lists only in-frame clones, some missing. The data hold some 300,000 clones, with approximately 90% observed a single time. This CDR3 is built from 13 residues. V shed 6 bases and J 3 bases; nucleotides not matched to a gene: 4. Germline V gives CDR1 SNHLY, CDR2 FYNNEI. The source of the sample is a study of blood T cell repertoires in COVID-19. This TCR came from a woman between 45 and 60 years old with COVID-19, enrolled during active disease. The sequenced material came from peripheral blood. This chain joins TRBV2 and TRBJ2-7; the match to TRBD1 covers 8 bases. The CDR3 is CASSSDRGYEQYF. The CDR3, as DNA: TGTGCCAGCAGCTCTGACAGGGGCTACGAGCAGTACTTC.